This TCR beta chain was sequenced for a study of blood T cell repertoires in COVID-19. At the level of the study: Sites in the United States, Italy and Spain provided acute and convalescent COVID-19 samples.

Trimming cost V 3 bases and J 4 bases, with 12 bases left between them. There are 13 residues in the CDR3. CDR1 and CDR2 (germline): SQVTM, ANQGSEA. Using immunoSEQ multiplex PCR, the repertoire was profiled, and TCRdb retains in-frame clones only, with some absent. This table holds about 140,000 clones, 65% to 85% found once. V gene TRBV29-1 combines with J gene TRBJ1-2; D remains ambiguous. The sequenced material came from peripheral blood. The TCR sequence derives from a man aged 30 to 45 with COVID-19, enrolled during active disease. CDR3 DNA sequence: TGCAGCGTTGATGGAGGCCGCGCCTATGGCTACACCTTC. It is translated as CSVDGGRAYGYTF.